Here is one T cell receptor (beta chain) with its context. Antigen: not known. The data were obtained in a study of a mutant IDH1 vaccine in newly diagnosed glioma. Overall study: Eight vaccine doses were administered to patients at weeks 1, 3, 5, 7, 11, 15, 19 and 23. Treatment recipients were approximately 62% male and about 40% female, and their mean age was approximately 43 years. Patients arrived already treated with radiotherapy, temozolomide, or both, most having had both.

Study-wide results and limits: Whatever changes occurred in top peripheral T cell clonotypes seemed unrelated to pseudoprogression.

This CDR3 contains 14 residues. Germline V gene data show CDR1 as SGHVS and CDR2 as FQNEAQ. V was shortened by 4 bases and J by 0 bases, with 9 bases between the two germline ends. The sample's time point: week 5, during vaccination. Vaccine doses each comprised 300 ug of mutant IDH1 20-mer peptide, with topical imiquimod. TCRdb keeps only in-frame clones here, not all; method: immunoSEQ multiplex PCR. The profile shows nearly 30,000 clones, roughly 87% of them singletons. This TCR derives from a middle-aged woman with glioma. Some clones in this sample may be carry-over from other donors' samples. The sequencing used peripheral blood mononuclear cells (PBMCs), collected from a glioma patient whose treatment included an IDH1 peptide vaccine. The gene calls are TRBV7-8 and TRBJ1-2, with D possibly TRBD1 on 6 matching bases. The CDR3 is CASSYTGTNYGYTF. Written as DNA, the CDR3 is TGTGCCAGCAGCTACACAGGGACTAACTATGGCTACACCTTC.